The rows below give T cell receptor beta chains drawn from one sample of a study of T cell responses to AZD1222 COVID-19 vaccine. Using immunoSEQ multiplex PCR, the repertoire was profiled, and TCRdb retains in-frame clones only, with some absent. The data show about 60,000 clones, 65% to 90% seen once. The material was peripheral blood, obtained on day 0 of AZD1222 vaccination. These receptors were obtained from an adult in good health. CDR3s include the opening cysteine and the closing phenylalanine or tryptophan. A D gene is named only where the DNA matches it firmly. The listing skips clone size in some rows; elsewhere it reads once, few, many or a size class.

v_gene,abundance,d_gene,j_gene,CDR3nt,CDR3aa
TRBV19,-,-,TRBJ1-3,TGTGCCAGTAGTACTAACCTAGTCGGTTTCTCTGGAAACACCATATATTTT,CASSTNLVGFSGNTIYF
TRBV6-2/TRBV6-3,-,TRBD1,TRBJ1-4,TGTGCCAGCAGTGACAGGGTGGAAAAACTGTTTTTT,CASSDRVEKLFF
TRBV3-1/TRBV3-2,-,-,TRBJ2-3,TGTGCCAGCAGCCAAGTCACGGGGACAGATACGCAGTATTTT,CASSQVTGTDTQYF
TRBV4-1,-,-,TRBJ1-1,TGCGCCAGCAGCCAAGATATTGGGGGTACTGAAGCTTTCTTT,CASSQDIGGTEAFF
TRBV16,-,-,TRBJ1-1,TGTGCCAGCAGCTTTTCCGAGGGTTGGACTGAAGCTTTCTTT,CASSFSEGWTEAFF
TRBV19,-,-,TRBJ2-3,TGTGCCAGTAGTAACCCTGGCACAGATACGCAGTATTTT,CASSNPGTDTQYF
TRBV30,-,-,TRBJ1-3,TGTGCCTACAAGGCAGGGTGGTCTGGAAACACCATATATTTT,CAYKAGWSGNTIYF
TRBV27,-,TRBD1,TRBJ1-6,TGTGCCAGCAGTTTTTACGGCATACCGGGGACAGGGGATTCACCCCTCCACTTT,CASSFYGIPGTGDSPLHF
TRBV5-4,-,TRBD2,TRBJ2-3,TGTGCCAGCAGCTTCGGCGGGAGATCGCCAGATACGCAGTATTTT,CASSFGGRSPDTQYF
TRBV6-1,-,TRBD1,TRBJ1-5,TGTGCCAGCAGCCCAACAGGGGACCAGCCCCAGCATTTT,CASSPTGDQPQHF
TRBV28,-,TRBD1,TRBJ1-1,TGTGCCAGCAGGCCGGGGGACAGGTGGGGAACTGAAGCTTTCTTT,CASRPGDRWGTEAFF
TRBV24-1,-,-,TRBJ1-1,TGTGCCACCTCAAGGGAAAACACTGAAGCTTTCTTT,CATSRENTEAFF
TRBV7-2,-,-,TRBJ2-1,TGTGCCAGCAGCTCGGGGGGGACAGGAGGCAATGAGCAGTTCTTC,CASSSGGTGGNEQFF
TRBV7-8,once,-,TRBJ2-5,TGTGCCAGCAGCCTAAACAGGGTCTCGGGGACCCAGTACTTC,CASSLNRVSGTQYF
TRBV5-1,-,-,TRBJ1-2,TGCGCCAGCAGCTTGGATCGGGACTATGGCTACACCTTC,CASSLDRDYGYTF
TRBV4-1,-,TRBD2,TRBJ2-3,TGCGCCAGCAGCCCCTCGCCCGGGACTAGCGGGAGAGCTGGAGATACGCAGTATTTT,CASSPSPGTSGRAGDTQYF
TRBV9,-,-,TRBJ2-3,TGTGCCAGCAGCGTGTCCGGGGGCAGAGATACGCAGTATTTT,CASSVSGGRDTQYF
TRBV6-5,-,-,TRBJ1-2,TGTGCCAGCAGACTGGAGGGATCCGGCGGCTATGGCTACACCTTC,CASRLEGSGGYGYTF
TRBV24-1,few,-,TRBJ1-5,TGTGCCACCAGTGCCGCGGGGGGAGCTCAGCCCCAGCATTTT,CATSAAGGAQPQHF
TRBV10-3,-,TRBD2,TRBJ2-1,TGTGCCATCAGACCCAGGACTAGCTCCAATGAGCAGTTCTTC,CAIRPRTSSNEQFF
TRBV27,-,-,TRBJ1-2,TGTGCCAGCAGTTTAAGCACCGGGACATCAGCCATCTTC,CASSLSTGTSAIF
TRBV6-5,-,TRBD2,TRBJ2-7,TGTGCCAGCAGTTACTCGAGTGCGGGAGGCTTCTACGAGCAGTACTTC,CASSYSSAGGFYEQYF
TRBV7-2,-,-,TRBJ2-2,TGTGCCAGCAGCTCACGACTTGGCCCTCGGAGGGAGCTGTTTTTT,CASSSRLGPRRELFF
TRBV18,-,-,TRBJ1-1,TGTGCCAGCTCACCGAACACTGAAGCTTTCTTT,CASSPNTEAFF
TRBV7-2,once,TRBD1,TRBJ1-5,TGTGCCAGCAGGGACAGGGGCCAGAATCAGCCCCAGCATTTT,CASRDRGQNQPQHF
TRBV11-3,-,-,TRBJ2-1,TGTGCCAGCAGCTTAGACCAGGGCGGCTCTCAACGAGACAATGAGCAGTTCTTC,CASSLDQGGSQRDNEQFF
TRBV10-3,-,-,TRBJ1-2,TGTGCCACCCTAGGGGAGGGCTACACCTTC,CATLGEGYTF
TRBV18,-,-,TRBJ1-2,TGTGCCAGCTCAGGAGGGATCAATGGCTACACCTTC,CASSGGINGYTF
TRBV5-1,-,TRBD1,TRBJ1-2,TGCGCCAGCAGCCCGAGGACAGGGAGGTTAGACTATGGCTACACCTTC,CASSPRTGRLDYGYTF
TRBV19,-,TRBD2,TRBJ2-1,TGTGCCAGTAGTCTCACTAGCGGGAGGGTTAATGAGCAGTTCTTC,CASSLTSGRVNEQFF
TRBV7-2,-,TRBD1,TRBJ1-1,TGTGCCAGCAGCTTAACAGGGGGCTCGAACACTGAAGCTTTCTTT,CASSLTGGSNTEAFF
TRBV2,-,-,TRBJ1-4,TGTGCCAGCAGTGAAGCTCCTCAAGGAGAAAAACTGTTTTTT,CASSEAPQGEKLFF
TRBV5-5,-,-,TRBJ2-3,TGTGCCAGCAGCTTGGAAGATACGCAGTATTTT,CASSLEDTQYF
TRBV3-1/TRBV3-2,few,TRBD2,TRBJ2-4,TGTGCCAGCAGCCAAAACTCTAGCGGGATTTGCGGCATTCAGTACTTC,CASSQNSSGICGIQYF
TRBV7-2,-,TRBD2,TRBJ2-1,TGTGCCAGCAGCTTAGTGTCCAGCGGGAGATATAAGGGTGAGCAGTTCTTC,CASSLVSSGRYKGEQFF
TRBV15,few,TRBD1,TRBJ1-1,TGTGCCACCAGGGGCCCAACAGGGGTGGACACTGAAGCTTTCTTT,CATRGPTGVDTEAFF
TRBV10-3,-,-,TRBJ2-5,TGTGCCACCAGGGAAGAGGGGGAGACCCAGTACTTC,CATREEGETQYF
TRBV10-3,-,TRBD2,TRBJ2-3,TGTGCCACCCACACTAGCGGGAGCAGCACAGATACGCAGTATTTT,CATHTSGSSTDTQYF
TRBV9,-,-,TRBJ2-3,TGTGCCAGCAGCGACTACCCCTTCACAGATACGCAGTATTTT,CASSDYPFTDTQYF
TRBV9,-,TRBD1,TRBJ2-1,TGTGCCAGCAGCGTCCGACAGGGGGCGACCCACAATGAGCAGTTCTTC,CASSVRQGATHNEQFF